A selection of T cell receptor beta chains follows, all from one sample in a study of T cell responses to AZD1222 COVID-19 vaccine. Profiled with immunoSEQ multiplex PCR; TCRdb holds only in-frame clones, not every one. The table lists 150,000 or so clones, approximately 89% of them singletons. Sequences were derived from peripheral blood, sampled 28 days after the second AZD1222 dose. Receptors were obtained from an adult who received the AZD1222 COVID-19 vaccine. CDR3s include the opening cysteine and the closing phenylalanine or tryptophan.

v_call | cdr3_aa
TRBV28 | CASSFEGWQVNQPQHF
TRBV28 | CASRTGVRVDTQYF
TRBV6-2/TRBV6-3 | CASSYAGATYEQYF
TRBV13 | CASSIWTGDYEQYF
TRBV5-1 | CASSLDSGRAGETQYF
TRBV6-2/TRBV6-3 | CASSYSMARRTSNQPQHF
TRBV2 | CASSERRNTEAFF
TRBV6-5 | CASINGGLSNQPQHF
TRBV7-2 | CASSPATEAFF
TRBV7-9 | CASSLALAGVYNEQFF
TRBV19 | CASSTSGGSYNEQFF
TRBV5-4 | CASSETDLPVSDYGYTF
TRBV18 | CASSRRTSGNEQFF
TRBV6-5 | CASSSRRVMNTEAFF
TRBV4-1 | CASSQHLFGDTIYF
TRBV7-9 | CASSPGQGGTTEAFF
TRBV5-4 | CASSLAGGGEAFF
TRBV23-1 | CASTPEADHKVTDTQYF
TRBV11-3 | CASSFRDSYNEQFF
TRBV2 | CASKGSSPYEQYF
TRBV7-9 | CASSFLPLGGAGDEQFF
TRBV19 | CASSIDDSAYSNQPQHF
TRBV2 | CASSDQPRTGNTIYF
TRBV6-5 | CASSYNRLVSTDTQYF
TRBV10-3 | CAIREITVDVQYF
TRBV29-1 | CSVAEGFTEAFF
TRBV4-3 | CASSQDLSGELFF
TRBV5-4 | CASSSQQGAAKAFF
TRBV5-1 | CASSFWTGAGELFF
TRBV9 | CASSVIGTNAEAFF
TRBV4-2 | CASSLNVGGELTDTQYF
TRBV3-1/TRBV3-2 | CASSRGDRPGNTIYF
TRBV5-1 | CASSLDRTNLGAFF
TRBV20-1 | CSASPRANSADTQYF
TRBV7-9 | CASSQDRDTERNIQYF
TRBV4-3 | CASSQDGGIAGYEQYF
TRBV6-2/TRBV6-3 | CASSAYSGDVDEQYF
TRBV12-5 | CASGSIQETQYF
TRBV5-1 | CASSPSGGGSYNEQFF
TRBV3-1/TRBV3-2 | CASSQDRTGELFF
TRBV5-1 | CASTLKTGQIYGYTF
TRBV9 | CASSVEPYGYTF
TRBV7-2 | CASSLKDRNTEAFF
TRBV19 | CASSFLNEKLFF
TRBV18 | CASSPPDRGTYNEQFF
TRBV6-5 | CASRGLRRNTIYF
TRBV28 | CASSRGTGEGDTQYF
TRBV19 | CASVDRGPTEAFF
TRBV25-1 | CASSEGGSSTDTQYF
TRBV7-8 | CASSPPTHTEAFF
TRBV7-2 | CASSLGWGSYNEQFF
TRBV3-1/TRBV3-2 | CASSQDKGAGNSPLHF